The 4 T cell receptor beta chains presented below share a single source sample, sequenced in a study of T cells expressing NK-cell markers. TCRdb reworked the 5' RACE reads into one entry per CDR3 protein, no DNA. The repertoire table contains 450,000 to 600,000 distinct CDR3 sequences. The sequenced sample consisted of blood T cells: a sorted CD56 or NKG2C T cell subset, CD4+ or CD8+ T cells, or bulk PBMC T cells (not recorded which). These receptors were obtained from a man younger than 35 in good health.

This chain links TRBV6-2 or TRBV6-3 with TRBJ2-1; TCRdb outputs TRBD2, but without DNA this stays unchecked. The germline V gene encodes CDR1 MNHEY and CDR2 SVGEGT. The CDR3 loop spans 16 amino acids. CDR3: CASSQTGTFTYNEQFF.

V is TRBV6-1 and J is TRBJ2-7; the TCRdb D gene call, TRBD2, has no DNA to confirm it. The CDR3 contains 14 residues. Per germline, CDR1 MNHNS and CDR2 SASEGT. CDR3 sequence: CASKTIAGVEEQYF.

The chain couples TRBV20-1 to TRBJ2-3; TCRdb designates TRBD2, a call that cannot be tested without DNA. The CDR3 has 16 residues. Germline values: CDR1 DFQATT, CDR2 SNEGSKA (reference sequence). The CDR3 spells CSATSGSLSPTDTQYF.

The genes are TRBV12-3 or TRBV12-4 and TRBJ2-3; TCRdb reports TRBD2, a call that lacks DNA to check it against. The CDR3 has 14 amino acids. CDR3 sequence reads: CASGRPWGTDTQYF.